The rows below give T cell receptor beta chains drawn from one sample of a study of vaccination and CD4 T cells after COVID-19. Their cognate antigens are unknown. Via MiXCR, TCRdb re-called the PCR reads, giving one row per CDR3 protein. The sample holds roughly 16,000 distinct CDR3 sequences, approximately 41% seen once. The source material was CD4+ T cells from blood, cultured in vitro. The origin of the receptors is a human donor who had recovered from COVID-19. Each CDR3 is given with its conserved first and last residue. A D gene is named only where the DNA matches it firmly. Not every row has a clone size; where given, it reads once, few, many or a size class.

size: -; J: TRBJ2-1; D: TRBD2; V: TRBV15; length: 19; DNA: TGTGCCACCAGCAACGGAGGGACTAGCGGGAGGTCCCCCTACAATGAGCAGTTCTTC; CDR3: CATSNGGTSGRSPYNEQFF
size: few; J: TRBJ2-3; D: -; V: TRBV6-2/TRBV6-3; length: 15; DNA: TGTGCCAGCAGTTACTCGACGGGGGTAGGTGATACGCAGTATTTT; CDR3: CASSYSTGVGDTQYF
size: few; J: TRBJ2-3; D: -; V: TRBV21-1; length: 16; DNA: TGTGCCAGCAGCAAAGGAGTAAACGTCCGACCATATACGCAGTATTTT; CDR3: CASSKGVNVRPYTQYF
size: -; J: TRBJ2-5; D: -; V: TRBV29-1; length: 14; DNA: TGCAGCGTTGCCGACACGGAGAGACAAGAGACCCAGTACTTC; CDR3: CSVADTERQETQYF
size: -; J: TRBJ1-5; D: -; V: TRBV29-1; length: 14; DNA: TGCAGCGTTCGTCGCGGGGGGGGCGGTCAGCCCCAGCATTTT; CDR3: CSVRRGGGGQPQHF
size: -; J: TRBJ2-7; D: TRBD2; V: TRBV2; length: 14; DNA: TGTGCCAGCAGACCCTCGGGAGGAAACTACGAGCAGTACTTC; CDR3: CASRPSGGNYEQYF
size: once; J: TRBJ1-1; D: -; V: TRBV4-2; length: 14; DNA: TGTGCCAGCAGCCAAGATGGGGGTTTCGGTGAAGCTTTCTTT; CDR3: CASSQDGGFGEAFF
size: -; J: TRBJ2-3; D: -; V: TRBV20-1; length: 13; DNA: TGCAGTGCATTTTGGGGGGCCGGAGATACGCAGTATTTT; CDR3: CSAFWGAGDTQYF
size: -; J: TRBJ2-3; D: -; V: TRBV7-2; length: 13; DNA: TGTGCCAGCAGACGTCCAGGCACAGATACGCAGTATTTT; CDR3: CASRRPGTDTQYF
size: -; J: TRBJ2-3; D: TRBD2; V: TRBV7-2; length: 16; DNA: TGTGCCAGCAGCGCGCGACTAGCGGTCAGCACAGATACGCAGTATTTT; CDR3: CASSARLAVSTDTQYF
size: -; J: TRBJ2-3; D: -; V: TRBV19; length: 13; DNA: TGTGCCAGTAGTGCAAAGGGGGCAGATACGCAGTATTTT; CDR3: CASSAKGADTQYF
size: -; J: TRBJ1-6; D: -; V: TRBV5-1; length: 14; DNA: TGCGCCAGCAGCAAAGGACAGAATAATTCACCCCTCCACTTT; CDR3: CASSKGQNNSPLHF
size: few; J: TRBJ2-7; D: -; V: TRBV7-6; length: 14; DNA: TGTGCCAGCAGTCAACGGGGTCTAACCTACGAGCAGTACTTC; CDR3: CASSQRGLTYEQYF
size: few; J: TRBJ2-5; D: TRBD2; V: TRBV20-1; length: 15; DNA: TGCAGTGCTATGAGGACTAGCGCGAGATCAGAGACCCAGTACTTC; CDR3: CSAMRTSARSETQYF
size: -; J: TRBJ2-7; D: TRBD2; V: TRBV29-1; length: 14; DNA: TGCAGCGTTGGGACTAGCGGGGGTTCCTACGAGCAGTACTTC; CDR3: CSVGTSGGSYEQYF